The next 16 T cell receptor beta chains were all read from a single sample in a study of monozygotic twins with inflammatory bowel disease. TCRdb re-called the 5' RACE reads and catalogs CDR3 proteins one per entry, DNA excluded. The sample has approximately 380,000 distinct CDR3 sequences. Input material: blood. All receptors come from a human donor with ulcerative colitis or Crohn's disease, or a healthy co-twin of an affected twin (not recorded which).

The J gene is TRBJ2-3, the V gene TRBV24-1; TCRdb gives TRBD1 as the D gene, but with no DNA this cannot be confirmed. CDR1 and CDR2 from the germline V gene are KGHDR and SFDVKD. CDR3 length: 16 amino acids. CDR3 amino acids: CATSDKIRQNTDTQYF.

The chain recombines TRBV19 with TRBJ2-2. This CDR3 is built from 12 residues. From germline, CDR1 is LNHDA and CDR2 SQIVND (reference sequence). CDR3 sequence: CASRYSTGELFF.

The chain has TRBV28 and TRBJ1-3. The germline CDR1 and CDR2 sequences are MDHEN and SYDVKM. CDR3 length: 16 residues. CDR3 in amino acids: CASLPVGYSSGNTIYF.

The chain combines TRBV5-1 with TRBJ1-1; without DNA, the TCRdb call of TRBD1 cannot be checked. This CDR3 is built from 15 residues. Germline V lookup: CDR1 SGHRS, CDR2 YFSETQ. The CDR3 reads CASSLSATGVTEAFF. Complete variable domain (other parts from reference TRBV5-1 and TRBJ1-1): KAGVTQTPRYLIKTRGQQVTLSCSPISGHRSVSWYQQTPGQGLQFLFEYFSETQRNKGNFPGRFSGRQFSNSRSEMNVSTLELGDSALYLCASSLSATGVTEAFFGQGTRLTVV.

The V call is TRBV7-8, the J call TRBJ1-1. The CDR3 consists of 14 residues. Germline loops: CDR1 SGHVS, CDR2 FQNEAQ. This CDR3 is CASSLEEEGPFSFF.

The V gene is TRBV18, the J gene TRBJ2-7; checking the TCRdb D call of TRBD1 is not possible without DNA. The CDR3 length is 14 residues. CDR1 is KGHSH, CDR2 LQKENI, per germline. CDR3 sequence reads: CASRGNLETYEQYF.

The V call is TRBV6-1, the J call TRBJ2-3; TCRdb gives TRBD2 as the D gene, but with no DNA this cannot be confirmed. The CDR3 covers 15 residues. Germline V CDR1 and CDR2: MNHNS, SASEGT. The CDR3 region is CASQAGGSGTDTQYF.

The V and J genes are TRBV19 and TRBJ2-7; TCRdb names TRBD1, which stays unverified in the absence of DNA. The CDR3 covers 15 residues. Germline V CDR1 and CDR2: LNHDA, SQIVND (reference sequence). The CDR3 sequence is CASSIFFGQGIEQYF.

The CDR3 region is CASRSRAGTYEQYF. This chain links TRBV5-1 with TRBJ2-7; lacking DNA, the TRBD1 call made by TCRdb goes unchecked. The CDR3 has 14 residues. Germline V gene data show CDR1 as SGHRS and CDR2 as YFSETQ.

The V and J genes are TRBV5-1 and TRBJ2-2; no DNA is available, so the TRBD2 call from TCRdb remains unchecked. Germline V lookup: CDR1 SGHRS, CDR2 YFSETQ. The CDR3 runs to 15 residues. The CDR3 is CASSLTRRLTGELFF.

The rearrangement joins TRBV5-1 to TRBJ1-6; checking the TCRdb D call of TRBD1 is not possible without DNA. This CDR3 comprises 15 residues. CDR1 SGHRS and CDR2 YFSETQ come from the germline V gene. CDR3 sequence: CASSLEDRGHSPLHF.

The chain is built from TRBV3-1 and TRBJ1-6; lacking DNA, the TRBD1 call made by TCRdb goes unchecked. Germline lookup yields CDR1 LGHDT and CDR2 YNNKEL (reference sequence). The CDR3 is made up of 16 amino acids. The CDR3 loop is CASSQGQSTHNSPLHF.

The CDR3 here is CASSWTGGTQPQHF. The chain employs TRBV5-1 and TRBJ1-5; the TCRdb call, TRBD1, lacks DNA for checking. The length of the CDR3 is 14 residues. Germline V gene data show CDR1 as SGHRS and CDR2 as YFSETQ. The entire variable domain, with the rest obtained from reference TRBV5-1 and TRBJ1-5, is as follows: KAGVTQTPRYLIKTRGQQVTLSCSPISGHRSVSWYQQTPGQGLQFLFEYFSETQRNKGNFPGRFSGRQFSNSRSEMNVSTLELGDSALYLCASSWTGGTQPQHFGDGTRLSIL.

The gene calls are TRBV12-5 and TRBJ2-7; without DNA, the TCRdb call of TRBD1 cannot be checked. Per germline, CDR1 LGHNT and CDR2 FRNRAP. The CDR3 spans 14 residues. CDR3 in amino acids: CASSPGQVPYEQYF.

The chain links TRBV5-1 to TRBJ2-7; TCRdb's D gene call, TRBD1, goes unchecked for lack of DNA. Germline loops: CDR1 SGHRS, CDR2 YFSETQ. CDR3 length: 14 amino acids. CDR3 region: CASSWYSTGSEQYF.

Here the CDR3 reads CASRVKQGSYEQYF. The chain has TRBV6-2 or TRBV6-3 and TRBJ2-7; TCRdb's D gene call, TRBD1, goes unchecked for lack of DNA. The CDR3 totals 14 residues. Germline V gives CDR1 MNHEY, CDR2 SVGEGT.